This TCR beta chain was identified during a study of blood T cell repertoires in COVID-19. Profiled with immunoSEQ multiplex PCR; TCRdb holds only in-frame clones, not every one. The sample has about 60,000 clones; roughly 80% are singletons. Germline CDR1 SGHKS, CDR2 YYEKEE (reference sequence). The CDR3 has 16 residues. V lost 3 bases, J lost 0 bases, and 6 bases stayed unmatched. Source material: peripheral blood. The origin of this receptor is a man in his 60s with COVID-19, enrolled during active disease. The chain joins TRBV5-5 to TRBJ1-5; 7 bases fit TRBD1. The CDR3 DNA follows: TGTGCCAGCAGCTCTACAGGGGCCATTAGCAATCAGCCCCAGCATTTT. The encoded protein is CASSSTGAISNQPQHF.